The clone carrying this TCR beta chain has only one observation. The data were obtained in a study of blood T cell repertoires in COVID-19. Study-level background: T cells, B-cell-depleted T cells, or PBMCs supplied cDNA or gDNA.

This CDR3 is 17 amino acids long. Looked up from germline, CDR1 is SGHRS and CDR2 is YFSETQ. V dropped 3 bases and J dropped 3 bases, with 18 bases sitting between them. Seattle patients were enrolled while actively infected and followed longitudinally. Original methodology: Quantification of nucleated cells was approximated via reference gene primer amplification. Clones were sequenced by immunoSEQ multiplex PCR, and TCRdb holds only the in-frame ones, with some missing. The V and J calls and clone size come from that table; D and trimming were worked out from the DNA. The sample has approximately 200,000 clones; under 90% are singletons.

This clonotype was obtained from a woman of 80 years or more with COVID-19, enrolled during active disease. V gene TRBV5-1 combines with J gene TRBJ1-4; tentatively, D is TRBD1 (5 bases). The material sequenced was peripheral blood. CDR3 nucleotides: TGCGCCAGCAGCTCACAACCTACAGGCGTGTCTAATGAAAAACTGTTTTTT. As protein: CASSSQPTGVSNEKLFF.